Sequencing of this T cell receptor beta chain was carried out in a study of T cell repertoires in cytomegalovirus infection. This clonotype was detected many times. Its specificity is unknown. Trimming pared 5 bases from V and 14 bases from J, leaving 16 bases between. The CDR3 runs to 13 residues. From germline, CDR1 is SEHNR and CDR2 FQNEAQ (reference sequence). TCRdb analysed the reads with MiXCR anew, one entry per CDR3 protein. In the table there are some 46,000 distinct CDR3 sequences, approximately 19% of which are singletons. This sequence was found in a human donor in good health (CMV status not recorded). Some clones in this sample may be carry-over from other donors' samples. Material: CD8+ T cells from cultured PBMCs, obtained from culture after CMV antigen stimulation. V is TRBV7-9 and J is TRBJ1-6; D gene unclear. The CDR3 here is CASSNEGMVALHF. The CDR3 DNA reads as TGTGCCAGCAGCAACGAAGGGATGGTGGCCCTCCACTTT.